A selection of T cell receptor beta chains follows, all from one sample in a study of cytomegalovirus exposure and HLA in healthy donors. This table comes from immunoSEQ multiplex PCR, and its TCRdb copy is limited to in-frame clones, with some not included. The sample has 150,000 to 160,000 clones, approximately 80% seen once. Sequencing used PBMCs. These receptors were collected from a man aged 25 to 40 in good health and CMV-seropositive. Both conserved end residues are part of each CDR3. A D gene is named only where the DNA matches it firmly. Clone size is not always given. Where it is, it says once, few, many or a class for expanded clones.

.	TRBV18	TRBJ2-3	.	CASSPPSLTTDTQYF	TGTGCCAGCTCACCACCGAGTCTAACCACAGATACGCAGTATTTT
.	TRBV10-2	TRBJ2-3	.	CASSEGRFTDTQYF	TGCGCCAGCAGTGAAGGCAGGTTCACAGATACGCAGTATTTT
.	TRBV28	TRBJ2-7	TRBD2	CASSFLAGEAYEQYF	TGTGCCAGCAGTTTCTTAGCGGGAGAGGCCTACGAGCAGTACTTC
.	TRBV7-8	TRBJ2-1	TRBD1	CASTGQGIHEQFF	TGTGCCAGCACGGGACAGGGCATTCATGAGCAGTTCTTC
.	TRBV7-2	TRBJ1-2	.	CASSLEAGVTVLGYTF	TGTGCCAGCAGCTTAGAGGCCGGGGTGACCGTTCTGGGCTACACCTTC
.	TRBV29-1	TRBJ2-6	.	CSVEVQGSGANVLTF	TGCAGCGTTGAAGTACAGGGCTCTGGGGCCAACGTCCTGACTTTC
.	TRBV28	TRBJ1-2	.	CASRGLIRAGINGYTF	TGTGCCAGCAGGGGCCTGATCAGGGCAGGGATCAATGGCTACACCTTC
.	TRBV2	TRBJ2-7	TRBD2	CATTPGLETYEQYF	TGTGCCACTACTCCGGGACTAGAGACCTACGAGCAGTACTTC
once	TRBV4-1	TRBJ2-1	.	CASSHPRGGSYNEQFF	TGCGCCAGCAGCCACCCCCGAGGGGGCTCCTACAATGAGCAGTTCTTC
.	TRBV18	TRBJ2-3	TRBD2	CASSPQRASGSDTQYF	TGTGCCAGCTCACCCCAGCGGGCTAGCGGGAGCGATACGCAGTATTTT
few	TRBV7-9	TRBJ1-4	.	CASSSNQATNEKLFF	TGTGCCAGCAGCTCGAACCAGGCAACTAATGAAAAACTGTTTTTT
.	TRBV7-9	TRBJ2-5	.	CASSFSRPETQYF	TGTGCCAGCAGCTTCTCCCGTCCGGAGACCCAGTACTTC
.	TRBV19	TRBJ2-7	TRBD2	CASSNGGSSYEQYF	TGTGCCAGTAGTAACGGCGGGAGCTCCTACGAGCAGTACTTC
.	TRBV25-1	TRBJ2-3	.	CASSPGTSRTDTQYF	TGTGCCAGCAGTCCCGGGACATCACGAACAGATACGCAGTATTTT
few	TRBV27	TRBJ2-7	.	CASSTSYGYEQYF	TGTGCCAGCAGTACTTCTTATGGTTACGAGCAGTACTTC
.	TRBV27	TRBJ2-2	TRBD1	CASRRDRDTGELFF	TGTGCCAGCAGGCGGGACAGGGATACCGGGGAGCTGTTTTTT
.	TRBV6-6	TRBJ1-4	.	CASRQATTNEKLFF	TGTGCCAGCAGGCAGGCTACAACTAATGAAAAACTGTTTTTT
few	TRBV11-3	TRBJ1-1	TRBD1	CASSDTGTGTEAFF	TGTGCCAGCAGCGACACCGGGACAGGGACTGAAGCTTTCTTT
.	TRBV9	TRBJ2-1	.	CASSVAPREYNEQFF	TGTGCCAGCAGCGTAGCTCCCAGGGAATACAATGAGCAGTTCTTC
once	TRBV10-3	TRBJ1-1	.	CAISEKPNSMNTEAFF	TGTGCCATCAGTGAAAAACCTAACAGCATGAACACTGAAGCTTTCTTT
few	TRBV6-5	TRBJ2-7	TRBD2	CASSSGGTYEQYF	TGTGCCAGCAGTTCGGGAGGGACCTACGAGCAGTACTTC
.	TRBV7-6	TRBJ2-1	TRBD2	CASSLGLAETYNEQFF	TGTGCCAGCAGCTTAGGCCTAGCGGAAACCTACAATGAGCAGTTCTTC
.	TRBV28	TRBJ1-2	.	CASSSVGGYGYTF	TGTGCCAGCAGTTCCGTCGGGGGCTATGGCTACACCTTC
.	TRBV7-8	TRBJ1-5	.	CASSLAGGQPQHF	TGTGCCAGCAGCTTGGCAGGAGGTCAGCCCCAGCATTTT
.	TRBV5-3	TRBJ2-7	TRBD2	CARSLMASGTNEQYF	TGTGCCAGAAGCTTGATGGCTAGCGGGACTAACGAGCAGTACTTC
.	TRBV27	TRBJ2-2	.	CASSTYTGELFF	TGTGCCAGCAGTACATACACCGGGGAGCTGTTTTTT
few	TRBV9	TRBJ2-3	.	CASSVVSGLNTDTQYF	TGTGCCAGCAGCGTAGTGTCGGGTTTAAACACAGATACGCAGTATTTT
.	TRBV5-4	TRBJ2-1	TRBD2	CASRIGSSGRSLNEQFF	TGTGCCAGCAGGATAGGGTCTAGCGGGAGGTCCCTAAATGAGCAGTTCTTC
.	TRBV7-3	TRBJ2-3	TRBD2	CASSPLAGDDTQYF	TGTGCCAGCAGCCCACTAGCGGGAGACGATACGCAGTATTTT
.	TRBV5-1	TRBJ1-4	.	CASSPDEGLGEKLFF	TGCGCCAGCAGCCCCGACGAGGGTCTAGGGGAAAAACTGTTTTTT
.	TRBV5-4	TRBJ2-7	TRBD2	CASSSRAGVSYEQYF	TGTGCCAGCAGCTCCAGAGCGGGAGTATCCTACGAGCAGTACTTC
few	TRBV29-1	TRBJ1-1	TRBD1	CSVVIRDRGTEAFF	TGCAGCGTTGTGATCAGGGACAGGGGCACTGAAGCTTTCTTT
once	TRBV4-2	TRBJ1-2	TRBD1	CASSQDHRQGLSYTF	TGTGCCAGCAGCCAAGATCATCGACAGGGTTTAAGCTACACCTTC
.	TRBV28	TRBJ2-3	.	CASGEIRENPDTQYF	TGTGCCAGCGGAGAGATACGGGAGAACCCAGATACGCAGTATTTT
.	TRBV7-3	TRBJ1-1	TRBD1	CASSLVHRGLNTEAFF	TGTGCCAGCAGCTTAGTGCACAGGGGGTTGAACACTGAAGCTTTCTTT
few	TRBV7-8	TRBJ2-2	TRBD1	CASSIRDSQASTGELFF	TGTGCCAGCAGCATAAGGGACAGTCAGGCTTCCACCGGGGAGCTGTTTTTT
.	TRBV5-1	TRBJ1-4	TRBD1	CASSRDSTNEKLFF	TGCGCCAGCAGCCGGGACAGCACTAATGAAAAACTGTTTTTT
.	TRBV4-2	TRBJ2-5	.	CASSQDQFHQETQYF	TGTGCCAGCAGCCAAGATCAGTTCCACCAAGAGACCCAGTACTTC
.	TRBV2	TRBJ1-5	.	CASSELGEGQPQHF	TGTGCCAGCAGTGAACTAGGGGAGGGTCAGCCCCAGCATTTT
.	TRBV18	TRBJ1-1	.	CASSQAGTKNTEAFF	TGTGCCAGCTCACAGGCCGGGACAAAGAACACTGAAGCTTTCTTT
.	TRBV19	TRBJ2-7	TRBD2	CASSTSGEVHEQYF	TGTGCCAGTAGTACTAGCGGGGAAGTCCACGAGCAGTACTTC
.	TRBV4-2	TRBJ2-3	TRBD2	CASSQDRPGGTDTQYF	TGTGCCAGCAGCCAAGATAGACCGGGGGGGACAGATACGCAGTATTTT
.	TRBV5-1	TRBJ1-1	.	CASSLAVQNTEAFF	TGCGCCAGCAGCTTGGCAGTACAGAACACTGAAGCTTTCTTT
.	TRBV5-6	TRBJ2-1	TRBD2	CASSWAGEGEQFF	TGTGCCAGCAGCTGGGCCGGGGAGGGGGAGCAGTTCTTC